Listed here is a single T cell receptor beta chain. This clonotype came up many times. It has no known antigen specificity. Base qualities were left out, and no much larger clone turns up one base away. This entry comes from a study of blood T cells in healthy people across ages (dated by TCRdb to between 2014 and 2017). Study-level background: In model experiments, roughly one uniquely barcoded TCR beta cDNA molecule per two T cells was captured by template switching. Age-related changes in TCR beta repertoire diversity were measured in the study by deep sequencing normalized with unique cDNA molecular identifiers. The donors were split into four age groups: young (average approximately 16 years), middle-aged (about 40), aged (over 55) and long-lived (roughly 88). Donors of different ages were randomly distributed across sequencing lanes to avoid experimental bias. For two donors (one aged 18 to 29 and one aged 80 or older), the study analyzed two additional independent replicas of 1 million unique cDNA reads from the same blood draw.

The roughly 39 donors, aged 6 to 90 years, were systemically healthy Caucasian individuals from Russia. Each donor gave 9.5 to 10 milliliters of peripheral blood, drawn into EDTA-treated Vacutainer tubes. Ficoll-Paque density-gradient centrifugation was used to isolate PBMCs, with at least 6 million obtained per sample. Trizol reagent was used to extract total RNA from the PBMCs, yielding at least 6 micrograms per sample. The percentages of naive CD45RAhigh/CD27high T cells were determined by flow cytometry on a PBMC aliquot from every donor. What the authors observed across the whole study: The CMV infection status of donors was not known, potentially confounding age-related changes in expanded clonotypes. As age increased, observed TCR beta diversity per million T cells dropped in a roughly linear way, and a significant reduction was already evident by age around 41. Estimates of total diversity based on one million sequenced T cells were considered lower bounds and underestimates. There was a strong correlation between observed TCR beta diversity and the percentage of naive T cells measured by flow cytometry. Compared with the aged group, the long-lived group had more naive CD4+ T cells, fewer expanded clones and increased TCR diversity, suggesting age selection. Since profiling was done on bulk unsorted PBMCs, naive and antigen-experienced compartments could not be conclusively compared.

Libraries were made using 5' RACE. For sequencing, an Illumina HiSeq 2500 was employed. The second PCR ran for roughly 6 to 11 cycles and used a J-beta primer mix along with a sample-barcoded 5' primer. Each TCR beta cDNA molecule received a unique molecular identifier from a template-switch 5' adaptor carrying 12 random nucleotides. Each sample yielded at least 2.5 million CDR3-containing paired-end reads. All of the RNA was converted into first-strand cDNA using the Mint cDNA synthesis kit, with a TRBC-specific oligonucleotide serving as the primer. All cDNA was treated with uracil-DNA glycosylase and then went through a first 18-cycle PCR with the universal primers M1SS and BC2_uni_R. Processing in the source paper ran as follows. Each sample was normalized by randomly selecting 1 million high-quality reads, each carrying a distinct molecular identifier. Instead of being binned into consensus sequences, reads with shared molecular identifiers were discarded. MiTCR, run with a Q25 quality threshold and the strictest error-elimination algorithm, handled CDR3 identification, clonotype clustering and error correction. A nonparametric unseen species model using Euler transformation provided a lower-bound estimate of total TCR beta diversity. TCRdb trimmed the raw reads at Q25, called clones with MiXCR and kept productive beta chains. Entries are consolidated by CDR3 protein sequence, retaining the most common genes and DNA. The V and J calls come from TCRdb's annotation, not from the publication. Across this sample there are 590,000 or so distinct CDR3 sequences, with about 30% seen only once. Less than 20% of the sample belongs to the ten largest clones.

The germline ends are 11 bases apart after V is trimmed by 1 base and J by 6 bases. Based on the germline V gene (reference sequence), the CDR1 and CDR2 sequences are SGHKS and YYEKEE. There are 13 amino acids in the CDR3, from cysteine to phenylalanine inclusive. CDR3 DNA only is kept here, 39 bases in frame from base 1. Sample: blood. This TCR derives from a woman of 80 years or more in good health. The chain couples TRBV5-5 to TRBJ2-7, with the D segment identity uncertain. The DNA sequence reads TGTGCCAGCAGCTTGAATCTCCTTCGCGAGCAGTACTTC. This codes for CASSLNLLREQYF. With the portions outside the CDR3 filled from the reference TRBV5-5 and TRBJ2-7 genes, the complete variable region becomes DAGVTQSPTHLIKTRGQQVTLRCSPISGHKSVSWYQQVLGQGPQFIFQYYEKEERGRGNFPDRFSARQFPNYSSELNVNALLLGDSALYLCASSLNLLREQYFGPGTRLTVT.